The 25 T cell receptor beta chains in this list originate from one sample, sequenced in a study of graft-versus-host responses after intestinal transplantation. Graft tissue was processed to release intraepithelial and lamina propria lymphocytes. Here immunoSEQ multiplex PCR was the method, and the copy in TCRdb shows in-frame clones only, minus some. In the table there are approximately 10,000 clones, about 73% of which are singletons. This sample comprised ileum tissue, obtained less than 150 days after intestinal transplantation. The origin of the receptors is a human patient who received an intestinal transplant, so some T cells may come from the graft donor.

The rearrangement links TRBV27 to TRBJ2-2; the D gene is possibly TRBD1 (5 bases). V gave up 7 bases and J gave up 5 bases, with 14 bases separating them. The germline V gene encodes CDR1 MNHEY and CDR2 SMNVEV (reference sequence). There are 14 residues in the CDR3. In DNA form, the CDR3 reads TGTGCCAGCAAACGGCAGGGTGGGACCGGGGAGCTGTTTTTT. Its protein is CASKRQGGTGELFF.

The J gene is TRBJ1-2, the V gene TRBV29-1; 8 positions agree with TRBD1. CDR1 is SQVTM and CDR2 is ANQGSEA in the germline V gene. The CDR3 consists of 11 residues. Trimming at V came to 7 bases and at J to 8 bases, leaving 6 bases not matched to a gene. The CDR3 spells CSGQGAGGYTF. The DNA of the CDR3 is TGCAGCGGCCAGGGGGCGGGAGGCTACACCTTC. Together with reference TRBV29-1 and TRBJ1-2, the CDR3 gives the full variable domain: SAVISQKPSRDICQRGTSLTIQCQVDSQVTMMFWYRQQPGQSLTLIATANQGSEATYESGFVIDKFPISRPNLTFSTLTVSNMSPEDSSIYLCSGQGAGGYTFGSGTRLTVV.

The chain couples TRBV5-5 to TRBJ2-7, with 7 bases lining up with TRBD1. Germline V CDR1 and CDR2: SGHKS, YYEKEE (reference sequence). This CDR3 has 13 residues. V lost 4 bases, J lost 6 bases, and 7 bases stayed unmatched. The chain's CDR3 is CASSQDRAAEQYF. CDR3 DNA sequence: TGTGCCAGCAGCCAAGACAGGGCGGCCGAGCAGTACTTC.

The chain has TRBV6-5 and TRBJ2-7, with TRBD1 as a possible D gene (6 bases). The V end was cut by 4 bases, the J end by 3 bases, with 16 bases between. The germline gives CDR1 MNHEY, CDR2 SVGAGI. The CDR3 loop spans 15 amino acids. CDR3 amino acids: CASSSPGESRYEQYF. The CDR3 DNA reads TGTGCCAGCAGTTCCCCAGGGGAAAGTCGCTACGAGCAGTACTTC.

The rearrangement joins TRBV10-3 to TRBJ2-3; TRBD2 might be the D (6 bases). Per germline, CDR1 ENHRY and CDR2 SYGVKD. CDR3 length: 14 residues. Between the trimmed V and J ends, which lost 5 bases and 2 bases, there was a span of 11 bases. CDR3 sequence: CAISRQRVTDTQYF. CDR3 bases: TGTGCCATCAGTCGTCAGCGGGTCACAGATACGCAGTATTTT.

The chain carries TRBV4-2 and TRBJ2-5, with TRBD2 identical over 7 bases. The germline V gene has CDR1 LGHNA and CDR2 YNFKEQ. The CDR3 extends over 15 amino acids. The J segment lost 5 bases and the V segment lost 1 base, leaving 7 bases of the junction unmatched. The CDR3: CASSQGLAVWETQYF. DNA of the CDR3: TGTGCCAGCAGCCAAGGGCTAGCGGTTTGGGAGACCCAGTACTTC.

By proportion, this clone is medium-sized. The CDR3 DNA reads as TGTGCCAGCAGCCAAGAGTCAGCAGGGCGGGGGGGGGATACGCAGTATTTT. It is translated as CASSQESAGRGGDTQYF. The V and J genes are TRBV4-2 and TRBJ2-3; 9 bases fit TRBD2. This CDR3 has 17 amino acids. After removal of 0 bases from V and 6 bases from J, the junction contained 10 bases not matched to a gene. CDR1 is LGHNA and CDR2 is YNFKEQ in the germline V gene.

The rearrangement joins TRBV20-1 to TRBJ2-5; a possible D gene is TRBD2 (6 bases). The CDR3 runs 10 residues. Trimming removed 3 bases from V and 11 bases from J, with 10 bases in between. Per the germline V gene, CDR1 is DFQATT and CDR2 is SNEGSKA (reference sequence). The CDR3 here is CSAREGPQYF. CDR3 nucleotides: TGCAGTGCTAGGGAGGGTCCACAGTACTTC.

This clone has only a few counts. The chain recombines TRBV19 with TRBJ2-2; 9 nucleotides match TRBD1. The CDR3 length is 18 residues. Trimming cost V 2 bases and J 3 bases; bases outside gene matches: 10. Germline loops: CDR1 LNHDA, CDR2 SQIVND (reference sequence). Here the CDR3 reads CASSIKEEGQGDTGELFF. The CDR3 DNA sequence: TGTGCCAGTAGTATAAAAGAAGAGGGACAGGGAGACACCGGGGAGCTGTTTTTT. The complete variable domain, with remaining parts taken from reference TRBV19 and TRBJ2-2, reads DGGITQSPKYLFRKEGQNVTLSCEQNLNHDAMYWYRQDPGQGLRLIYYSQIVNDFQKGDIAEGYSVSREKKESFPLTVTSAQKNPTAFYLCASSIKEEGQGDTGELFFGEGSRLTVL.

As DNA, the CDR3 is TGTGCCACCAGCAGCTTTCCCGGACAGGGGGCGGGGACCCAGTACTTC. Its translation is CATSSFPGQGAGTQYF. V is TRBV15 and J is TRBJ2-5, with TRBD1 matching over 11 bases. The CDR3 runs 16 residues. CDR1 is LNHNV and CDR2 is YYDKDF in the germline V gene (reference sequence). With V trimmed by 3 bases and J by 7 bases, 10 bases remained unmatched. Full variable domain (rest looked up from reference TRBV15 and TRBJ2-5): DAMVIQNPRYQVTQFGKPVTLSCSQTLNHNVMYWYQQKSSQAPKLLFHYYDKDFNNEADTPDNFQSRRPNTSFCFLDIRSPGLGDTAMYLCATSSFPGQGAGTQYFGPGTRLLVL.

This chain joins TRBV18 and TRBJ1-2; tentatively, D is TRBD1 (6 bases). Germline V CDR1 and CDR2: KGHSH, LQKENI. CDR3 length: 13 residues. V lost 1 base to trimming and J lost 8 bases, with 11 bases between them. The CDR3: CASSPLPGVGYTF. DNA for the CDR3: TGTGCCAGCTCACCACTTCCAGGGGTAGGCTACACCTTC. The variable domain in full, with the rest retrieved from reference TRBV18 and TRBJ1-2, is NAGVMQNPRHLVRRRGQEARLRCSPMKGHSHVYWYRQLPEEGLKFMVYLQKENIIDESGMPKERFSAEFPKEGPSILRIQQVVRGDSAAYFCASSPLPGVGYTFGSGTRLTVV.

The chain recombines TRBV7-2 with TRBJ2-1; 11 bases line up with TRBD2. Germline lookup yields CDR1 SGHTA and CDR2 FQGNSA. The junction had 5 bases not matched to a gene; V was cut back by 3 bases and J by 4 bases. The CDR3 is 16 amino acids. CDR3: CASSFPGLADYNEQFF. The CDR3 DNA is TGTGCCAGCAGCTTCCCGGGACTAGCGGATTACAATGAGCAGTTCTTC.

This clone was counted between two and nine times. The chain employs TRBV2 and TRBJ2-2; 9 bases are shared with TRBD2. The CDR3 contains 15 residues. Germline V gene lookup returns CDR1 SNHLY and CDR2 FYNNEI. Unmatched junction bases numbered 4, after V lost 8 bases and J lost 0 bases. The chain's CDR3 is CASGGGAPNTGELFF. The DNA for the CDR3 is TGTGCCAGCGGCGGGGGGGCCCCGAACACCGGGGAGCTGTTTTTT. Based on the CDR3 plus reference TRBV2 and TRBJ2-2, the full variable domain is EPEVTQTPSHQVTQMGQEVILRCVPISNHLYFYWYRQILGQKVEFLVSFYNNEISEKSEIFDDQFSVERPDGSNFTLKIRSTKLEDSAMYFCASGGGAPNTGELFFGEGSRLTVL.

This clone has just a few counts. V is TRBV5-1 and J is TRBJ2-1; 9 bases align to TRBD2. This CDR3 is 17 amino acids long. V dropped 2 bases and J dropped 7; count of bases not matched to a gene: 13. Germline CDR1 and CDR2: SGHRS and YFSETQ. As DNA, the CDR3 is TGCGCCAGCAGCTTTCTCAGCGGGGGGCCTAAGGGGAATGAGCAGTTCTTC. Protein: CASSFLSGGPKGNEQFF.

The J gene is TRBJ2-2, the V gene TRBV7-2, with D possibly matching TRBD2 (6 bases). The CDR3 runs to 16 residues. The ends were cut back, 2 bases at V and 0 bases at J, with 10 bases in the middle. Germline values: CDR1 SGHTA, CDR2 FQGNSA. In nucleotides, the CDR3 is TGTGCCAGCAGCTTAATCGGCGGGACGAACACCGGGGAGCTGTTTTTT. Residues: CASSLIGGTNTGELFF. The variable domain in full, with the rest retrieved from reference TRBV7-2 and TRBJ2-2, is GAGVSQSPSNKVTEKGKDVELRCDPISGHTALYWYRQSLGQGLEFLIYFQGNSAPDKSGLPSDRFSAERTGGSVSTLTIQRTQQEDSAVYLCASSLIGGTNTGELFFGEGSRLTVL.

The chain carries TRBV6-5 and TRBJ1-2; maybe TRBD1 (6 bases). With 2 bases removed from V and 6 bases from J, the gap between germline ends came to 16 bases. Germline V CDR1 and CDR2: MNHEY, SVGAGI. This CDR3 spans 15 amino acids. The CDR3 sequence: CASSYAATGLNGYTF. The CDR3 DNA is TGTGCCAGCAGTTACGCGGCGACAGGTCTGAATGGCTACACCTTC.

In DNA, the CDR3 is TGTGCCAGCAGCCCAGGGGGACTAGCGGCAGCGGATACGCAGTATTTT. It yields the protein CASSPGGLAAADTQYF. The chain uses TRBV7-3 and TRBJ2-3; 11 bases are shared with TRBD2. With V trimmed by 5 bases and J by 6 bases, 10 bases remained unmatched. The germline V gene encodes CDR1 SGHTA and CDR2 FQGTGA. This CDR3 comprises 16 residues.

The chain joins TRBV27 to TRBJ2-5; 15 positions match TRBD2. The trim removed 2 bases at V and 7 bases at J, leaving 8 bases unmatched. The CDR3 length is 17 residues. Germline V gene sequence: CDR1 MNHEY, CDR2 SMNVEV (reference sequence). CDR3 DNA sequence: TGTGCCAGCAGTTTACGAGGACTAGCGGGAGGGCCGAGGACCCAGTACTTC. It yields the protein CASSLRGLAGGPRTQYF.

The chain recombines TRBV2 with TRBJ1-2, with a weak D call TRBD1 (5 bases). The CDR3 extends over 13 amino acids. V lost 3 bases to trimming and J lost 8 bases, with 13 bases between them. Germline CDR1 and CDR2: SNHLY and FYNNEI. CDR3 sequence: CASSEGRVVGYTF. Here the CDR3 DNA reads TGTGCCAGCAGTGAGGGCAGGGTGGTGGGCTACACCTTC.

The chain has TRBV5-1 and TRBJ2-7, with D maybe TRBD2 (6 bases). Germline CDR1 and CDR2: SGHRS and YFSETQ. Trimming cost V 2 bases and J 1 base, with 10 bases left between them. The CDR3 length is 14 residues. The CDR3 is CASSFGGGSYEQYF. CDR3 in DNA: TGCGCCAGCAGCTTCGGGGGTGGGTCCTACGAGCAGTACTTC. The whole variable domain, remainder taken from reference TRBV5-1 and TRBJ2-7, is KAGVTQTPRYLIKTRGQQVTLSCSPISGHRSVSWYQQTPGQGLQFLFEYFSETQRNKGNFPGRFSGRQFSNSRSEMNVSTLELGDSALYLCASSFGGGSYEQYFGPGTRLTVT.

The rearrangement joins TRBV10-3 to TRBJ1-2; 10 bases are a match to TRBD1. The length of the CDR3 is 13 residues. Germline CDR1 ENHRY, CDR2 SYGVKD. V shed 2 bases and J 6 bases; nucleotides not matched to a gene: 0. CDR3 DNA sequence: TGTGCCATCAGTGAGGGACAGGGGGATGGCTACACCTTC. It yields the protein CAISEGQGDGYTF.

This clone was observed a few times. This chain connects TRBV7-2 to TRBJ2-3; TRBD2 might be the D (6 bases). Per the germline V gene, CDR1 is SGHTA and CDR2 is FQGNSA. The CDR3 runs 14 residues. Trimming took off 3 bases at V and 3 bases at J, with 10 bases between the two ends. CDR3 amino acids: CASSFSGWTDTQYF. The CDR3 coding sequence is TGTGCCAGCAGCTTTAGCGGTTGGACAGATACGCAGTATTTT.

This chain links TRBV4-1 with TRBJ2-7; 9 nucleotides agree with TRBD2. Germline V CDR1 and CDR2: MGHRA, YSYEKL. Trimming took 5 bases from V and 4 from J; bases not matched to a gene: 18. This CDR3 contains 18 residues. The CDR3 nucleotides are TGCGCCAGCAGCGCTCACCCTAGCGGAGCGGGAGGTGGGTACGAGCAGTACTTC. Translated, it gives CASSAHPSGAGGGYEQYF.

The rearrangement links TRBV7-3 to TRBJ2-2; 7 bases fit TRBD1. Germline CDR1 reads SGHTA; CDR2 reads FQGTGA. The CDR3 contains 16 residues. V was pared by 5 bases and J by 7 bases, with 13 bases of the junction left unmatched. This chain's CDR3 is CASSLQTGNINGELFF. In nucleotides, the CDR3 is TGTGCCAGCAGCCTCCAGACAGGGAACATCAACGGGGAGCTGTTTTTT.

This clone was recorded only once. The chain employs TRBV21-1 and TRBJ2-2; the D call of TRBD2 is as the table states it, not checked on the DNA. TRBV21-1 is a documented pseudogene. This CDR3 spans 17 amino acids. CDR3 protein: CASSITSGSALDGELFF. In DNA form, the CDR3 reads TGTGCCAGCAGCATTACTAGCGGGAGTGCTTTGGACGGGGAGCTGTTTTTT.